These 15 T cell receptor beta chains originate from one sample sequenced in a study of cytomegalovirus exposure and HLA in healthy donors. The study ran its PCR with 60 Vbeta and 13 Jbeta primers. Sequenced by immunoSEQ multiplex PCR; TCRdb stores in-frame clones only, minus some. The table has approximately 190,000 clones, roughly 73% seen once. Specimen: PBMCs. The receptors stem from a woman aged 30 to 39 in good health and CMV-seronegative.

In its sample, this clone was seen once. The rearrangement joins TRBV11-2 to TRBJ2-7; 7 nucleotides match TRBD1. The CDR3 runs 13 residues. Germline CDR1 reads SGHAT; CDR2 reads FQNNGV. Trimming removed 7 bases from V and 8 bases from J; junction bases left unmatched: 11. The CDR3 region has the DNA TGTGCCAGCACCCAAGGGGCAGGGGGTAAGCAGTACTTC. This sequence encodes CASTQGAGGKQYF.

CDR3 sequence: CASTKGGVTEAFF. The CDR3 bases are TGTGCCAGCACCAAGGGGGGGGTCACTGAAGCTTTCTTT. The genes are TRBV6-1 and TRBJ1-1; maybe TRBD1 (6 bases). The CDR3 has 13 amino acids. V dropped 7 bases and J dropped 4 bases, with 13 bases sitting between them. Germline CDR1 reads MNHNS; CDR2 reads SASEGT.

The V and J genes are TRBV27 and TRBJ2-1, with 8 positions matching TRBD1. Germline trimming cut 6 bases from V and 2 bases from J; bases unmatched to any gene: 12. CDR1 MNHEY and CDR2 SMNVEV come from the germline V gene (reference sequence). CDR3 size: 17 residues. The DNA of the CDR3 is TGTGCCAGCAGCCTGACCGGGACAGGTCTTCCCTACAATGAGCAGTTCTTC. Translation gives CASSLTGTGLPYNEQFF.

The chain is built from TRBV27 and TRBJ1-2, with a weak D call TRBD1 (6 bases). Deletions cut 2 bases from V and 4 bases from J, with 14 bases between. Germline V gene lookup returns CDR1 MNHEY and CDR2 SMNVEV (reference sequence). This CDR3 contains 15 residues. The CDR3 region is CASSLKGGSFYGYTF. The CDR3 region has the DNA TGTGCCAGCAGTTTAAAAGGGGGTTCCTTCTATGGCTACACCTTC.

This rearrangement joins TRBV11-2 to TRBJ2-6; D not resolved. The V and J ends lost 7 bases and 2 bases respectively, with 15 bases between them. The CDR3 extends over 16 amino acids. Germline CDR1 SGHAT, CDR2 FQNNGV. In DNA, the CDR3 is TGTGCCAGCAACCTTGATTTGAGTACTGGGGCCAACGTCCTGACTTTC. Amino acid sequence: CASNLDLSTGANVLTF.

The V call is TRBV19, the J call TRBJ1-1; 7 bases are a match to TRBD1. Germline V gene data show CDR1 as LNHDA and CDR2 as SQIVND (reference sequence). This CDR3 has 14 amino acids. V shed 4 bases, J shed 0 bases, and the junction held 2 bases outside the gene matches. CDR3 nucleotides: TGTGCCAGTAGTAGACAGGGCGTGAACACTGAAGCTTTCTTT. Translating gives CASSRQGVNTEAFF.

The count of this clone is one. The chain couples TRBV5-1 to TRBJ1-3; a possible D gene is TRBD1 (5 bases). V was shortened by 5 bases and J by 0 bases, with 12 bases between the two germline ends. CDR3 size: 15 residues. Germline V gene lookup returns CDR1 SGHRS and CDR2 YFSETQ. DNA of the CDR3: TGCGCCAGCAGGGCCAGGGCCGACTCTGGAAACACCATATATTTT. This translates into CASRARADSGNTIYF.

The gene calls are TRBV2 and TRBJ1-1; 8 positions match TRBD1. This CDR3 contains 17 residues. Germline loops: CDR1 SNHLY, CDR2 FYNNEI. J gave up 4 bases and V 2 bases, and 12 bases lay outside the gene matches. CDR3 loop: CASSERGGQGGFTEAFF. The CDR3 coding sequence is TGTGCCAGCAGTGAAAGGGGAGGACAGGGAGGATTCACTGAAGCTTTCTTT.

The CDR3 DNA sequence: TGTGCCAGCAGCAAGCTCGTTTCTACCGCGAACACCGGGGAGCTGTTTTTT. It codes for CASSKLVSTANTGELFF. The J gene is TRBJ2-2, the V gene TRBV5-6, with D unresolved. Looked up from germline, CDR1 is SGHDT and CDR2 is YYEEEE. The CDR3 length is 17 residues. V lost 4 bases and J 0 bases, leaving 16 bases between the germline ends.

As to this clone: The junction and the germline gene differ at one end; a read error may be behind it. V gene TRBV7-9 combines with J gene TRBJ1-2; D might be TRBD1 (5 bases). This CDR3 comprises 14 residues. Germline V CDR1 and CDR2: SEHNR, FQNEAQ (reference sequence). As DNA, the CDR3 is TGTGCCAGCACCTTAATGGTGACGGCGGAGGGGTGCACCTTC. Translating it yields CASTLMVTAEGCTF.

The rearrangement links TRBV9 to TRBJ1-2, with 7 bases fitting TRBD1. The CDR3 has 16 amino acids. Germline CDR1 SGDLS, CDR2 YYNGEE. The trim removed 3 bases at V and 7 bases at J, leaving 15 bases unmatched. The chain's CDR3 is CASSGDRRQGSPGYTF. CDR3 nucleotides: TGTGCCAGCAGCGGGGACCGCAGACAGGGTTCTCCTGGCTACACCTTC.

The CDR3 protein is CASNPRGSGNTIYF. The CDR3 DNA follows: TGTGCCAGCAACCCTCGCGGCTCTGGAAACACCATATATTTT. The J gene is TRBJ1-3, the V gene TRBV6-1; no definite D call. CDR3 length equals 14 residues. V lost 7 bases and J 0 bases, leaving 10 bases between the germline ends. Per germline, CDR1 MNHNS and CDR2 SASEGT.

The chain combines TRBV11-2 with TRBJ2-1; D might be TRBD2 (6 bases). The CDR3 loop spans 14 amino acids. Germline lookup yields CDR1 SGHAT and CDR2 FQNNGV. V was pared by 1 base and J by 6 bases, with 10 bases between. The CDR3 sequence is CASSLVGGSNEQFF. The DNA for the CDR3 is TGTGCCAGCAGCTTAGTCGGGGGTTCCAATGAGCAGTTCTTC.

The table lists this clone with a count of one. The gene calls are TRBV5-5 and TRBJ1-1; D call uncertain. This CDR3 comprises 14 residues. Trimming stripped 1 base from V and 0 bases from J, with 7 bases between. Germline V lookup: CDR1 SGHKS, CDR2 YYEKEE (reference sequence). The CDR3 DNA sequence: TGTGCCAGCAGCTTGTTGGGCTTGAACACTGAAGCTTTCTTT. Translating it yields CASSLLGLNTEAFF. The complete variable domain, with remaining parts taken from reference TRBV5-5 and TRBJ1-1, reads DAGVTQSPTHLIKTRGQQVTLRCSPISGHKSVSWYQQVLGQGPQFIFQYYEKEERGRGNFPDRFSARQFPNYSSELNVNALLLGDSALYLCASSLLGLNTEAFFGQGTRLTVV.

The CDR3 DNA is TGCGCCAGCAGCCAAGATTTAGGGAGTGAAGCTTTCTTT. Translated: CASSQDLGSEAFF. The V gene is TRBV4-1, the J gene TRBJ1-1; D gene uncertain. V was trimmed by 0 bases and J by 7 bases, leaving 9 bases between them. CDR1 is MGHRA, CDR2 YSYEKL, per germline. The CDR3 contains 13 residues.